This T cell receptor (beta chain) is from a study of blood T cell repertoires in COVID-19. Study-wide context: Spain, Italy and the United States supplied samples that represented acute and convalescent COVID-19. T cells, B-cell-depleted T cells, or PBMCs provided the cDNA or gDNA that served as material.

V shed 0 bases and J shed 4 bases, with 29 bases lying between them. This CDR3 has 21 amino acids. CDR1 SGDLS and CDR2 YYNGEE come from the germline V gene. In the original processing: Scientists estimated how many nucleated cells there were by amplifying reference gene primers. Assay: immunoSEQ multiplex PCR; the TCRdb copy retains only in-frame clones and omits some. D and trimming were read from the DNA, whereas the V and J calls and clone size are those reported in that table. Here the sample spans approximately 180,000 clones, approximately 83% being singletons. This clonotype was obtained from a man in his 60s with acute or convalescent COVID-19. The chain is built from TRBV9 and TRBJ1-5, with D tentatively TRBD1 (6 bases). Material for sequencing was peripheral blood. The CDR3 region has the DNA TGTGCCAGCAGCGTAGGTCTTTGGAGACAGGTGAATCAAGAGCCAAATCAGCCCCAGCATTTT. It is translated as CASSVGLWRQVNQEPNQPQHF.